Below, 29 T cell receptor beta chains from the same sample are listed, as sequenced in a study of blood T cell repertoires in COVID-19. Measured with immunoSEQ multiplex PCR; TCRdb has only the in-frame clones, and not every one. The data contain more than 200,000 clones, roughly 91% of them singletons. The sample comprised PBMCs or T cells enriched from blood (not recorded which). These receptors were collected from a woman aged 30 to 39 with acute COVID-19.

This rearrangement joins TRBV4-1 to TRBJ1-5, with a weak D call TRBD1 (6 bases). The CDR3 covers 16 residues. Germline V gene data show CDR1 as MGHRA and CDR2 as YSYEKL. Deletions cut 1 base from V and 3 bases from J, with 13 bases between. As DNA, the CDR3 is TGCGCCAGCAGCCAAGTGGGGGGGCTCAACAATCAGCCCCAGCATTTT. Protein: CASSQVGGLNNQPQHF.

This chain links TRBV18 with TRBJ2-5, with TRBD1 matching over 10 bases. Trimming removed 2 bases from V and 5 bases from J; junction bases left unmatched: 5. CDR1 is KGHSH, CDR2 LQKENI, per germline. CDR3 length: 15 amino acids. The CDR3 sequence: CASSPWDRGTETQYF. DNA of the CDR3: TGTGCCAGCTCACCATGGGACAGGGGTACGGAGACCCAGTACTTC.

This clone was seen just once. The chain has TRBV7-2 and TRBJ2-5, with 9 bases fitting TRBD2. In germline, CDR1 is SGHTA, CDR2 FQGNSA. The length of the CDR3 is 15 residues. The V segment lost 2 bases and the J segment 5 bases; nucleotides outside the gene matches: 6. The CDR3 bases are TGTGCCAGCAGCTTAAAAGGGCTAGCGGGGGAGACCCAGTACTTC. Translated, it gives CASSLKGLAGETQYF.

The chain uses TRBV2 and TRBJ1-6; 9 bases agree with TRBD1. Germline V gene sequence: CDR1 SNHLY, CDR2 FYNNEI. The CDR3 spans 14 residues. V lost 4 bases to trimming and J lost 5 bases; unmatched junction nucleotides: 0. CDR3 DNA sequence: TGTGCCAGCAGTGGGGACAGGGATAATTCACCCCTCCACTTT. This gives the protein CASSGDRDNSPLHF.

The chain recombines TRBV27 with TRBJ1-2; D is unresolved. Germline V gene lookup returns CDR1 MNHEY and CDR2 SMNVEV (reference sequence). Between the trimmed V and J ends, which lost 4 bases and 6 bases, there was a span of 9 bases. This CDR3 region has 12 residues. This CDR3 is CASSSVADGYTF. In DNA form, the CDR3 reads TGTGCCAGCAGTTCCGTTGCAGATGGCTACACCTTC.

V and J are TRBV5-1 and TRBJ2-2, with 8 bases aligning to TRBD2. Trimming at V came to 4 bases and at J to 4 bases, leaving 6 bases not matched to a gene. This CDR3 is built from 15 residues. Germline loops: CDR1 SGHRS, CDR2 YFSETQ. CDR3 in DNA: TGCGCCAGCAGCCCCGGGACTAGTATCACCGGGGAGCTGTTTTTT. Amino acids: CASSPGTSITGELFF.

The J gene is TRBJ2-4, the V gene TRBV7-2; 9 nucleotides match TRBD1. The CDR3 contains 14 residues. Germline loops: CDR1 SGHTA, CDR2 FQGNSA. The junction had 4 bases not matched to a gene; V was cut back by 3 bases and J by 7 bases. CDR3 protein: CASSFTQGANIQYF. The DNA of the CDR3 is TGTGCCAGCAGCTTTACACAGGGGGCGAACATTCAGTACTTC.

This clone turned up a few times. The chain uses TRBV6-5 and TRBJ1-4; D uncertain. CDR3 size: 14 residues. The V end was cut by 6 bases, the J end by 3 bases, with 11 bases between. Germline lookup yields CDR1 MNHEY and CDR2 SVGAGI. CDR3 nucleotide sequence: TGTGCCAGCAGAAGGAGTTTGGCTAATGAAAAACTGTTTTTT. This sequence encodes CASRRSLANEKLFF.

V and J are TRBV5-1 and TRBJ2-5, with 7 nucleotides matching TRBD2. Losses at the gene ends were 0 bases for V and 0 bases for J; bases not matched to a gene: 2. CDR3 length: 15 residues. CDR1 and CDR2 from the germline V gene are SGHRS and YFSETQ. CDR3 in DNA: TGCGCCAGCAGCTTGGCCGGGGGGTACCAAGAGACCCAGTACTTC. Translating gives CASSLAGGYQETQYF. The full variable domain, rest sourced from reference TRBV5-1 and TRBJ2-5, is KAGVTQTPRYLIKTRGQQVTLSCSPISGHRSVSWYQQTPGQGLQFLFEYFSETQRNKGNFPGRFSGRQFSNSRSEMNVSTLELGDSALYLCASSLAGGYQETQYFGPGTRLLVL.

This clone has more than one count but fewer than ten. The chain links TRBV2 to TRBJ1-1, with D unclear. The CDR3 totals 12 residues. Trimming removed 4 bases from V and 2 bases from J, with 5 bases in between. Looked up from germline, CDR1 is SNHLY and CDR2 is FYNNEI. CDR3: CASSAQNTEAFF. CDR3 coding DNA: TGTGCCAGCAGTGCCCAAAACACTGAAGCTTTCTTT.

This clone was counted once. The V call is TRBV3-1 (or the pseudogene TRBV3-2), the J call TRBJ1-6; D possibly corresponds to TRBD1 (6 bases). The V gene's germline CDR1 is LGHDT and CDR2 YNNKEL (reference sequence). Trimming shortened V by 1 base and J by 9 bases, and 19 bases separated the two germline ends. The CDR3 is 17 amino acids. CDR3 loop: CASSQGKPGDLGSPLHF. CDR3 nucleotide sequence: TGTGCCAGCAGCCAAGGGAAGCCAGGGGACCTGGGTTCACCCCTCCACTTT.

The J gene is TRBJ1-6, the V gene TRBV3-1 (or the pseudogene TRBV3-2); 9 nucleotides align to TRBD1. V lost 4 bases and J lost 6; bases outside the gene matches: 7. The CDR3 totals 16 residues. Germline values: CDR1 LGHDT, CDR2 YNNKEL (reference sequence). The CDR3 loop is CASSPKTGGLNSPLHF. The CDR3, as DNA: TGTGCCAGCAGCCCTAAAACAGGGGGCCTTAATTCACCCCTCCACTTT.

This clone was observed once. The CDR3, as DNA: TGTGCCAGCAGCGTAGAGGAGGATTTGAGCTCCTACAATGAGCAGTTCTTC. This translates into CASSVEEDLSSYNEQFF. The gene calls are TRBV9 and TRBJ2-1, with TRBD2 as a possible D gene (5 bases). Trimming removed 0 bases from V and 0 bases from J, with 13 bases in between. Germline V lookup: CDR1 SGDLS, CDR2 YYNGEE. The CDR3 spans 17 residues.

This clone was found once. The V gene is TRBV6-2 or TRBV6-3, the J gene TRBJ2-7; D is unresolved. Trimming took 0 bases from V and 7 from J, leaving 7 bases between them. From germline, CDR1 is MNHEY and CDR2 SVGEGT. This CDR3 region has 12 residues. The CDR3 protein is CASSYSPVEQYF. The CDR3 DNA is TGTGCCAGCAGTTACTCCCCCGTGGAGCAGTACTTC.

The chain employs TRBV14 and TRBJ2-7, with D maybe TRBD1 (5 bases). The CDR3 runs to 14 residues. Trimming cost V 4 bases and J 6 bases, with 16 bases left between them. Germline V gives CDR1 SGHDN, CDR2 FVKESK. CDR3 coding DNA: TGTGCCAGCAGCCTTAATGGCCCAGGGCGCGAGCAGTACTTC. Protein product: CASSLNGPGREQYF.

This clone appeared a few times. The genes are TRBV3-1 (or the pseudogene TRBV3-2) and TRBJ2-5; a weak D match, TRBD1 (5 bases). The CDR3 totals 15 residues. Germline CDR1 is LGHDT and CDR2 is YNNKEL (reference sequence). V shed 4 bases and J shed 3 bases, with 15 bases lying between them. CDR3 in DNA: TGTGCCAGCAGCCTTAGGGGCAGGGTGGAAGAGACCCAGTACTTC. It is translated as CASSLRGRVEETQYF.

The genes are TRBV6-4 and TRBJ2-5; maybe TRBD1 (6 bases). There are 13 residues in the CDR3. Germline V gene sequence: CDR1 MRHNA, CDR2 SNTAGT. With 6 bases removed from V and 5 bases from J, the gap between germline ends came to 13 bases. The CDR3 here is CASSPGAWETQYF. The DNA for the CDR3 is TGTGCCAGCAGCCCAGGGGCATGGGAGACCCAGTACTTC.

The V and J genes are TRBV10-3 and TRBJ2-7, with TRBD1 identical over 8 bases. Losses at the gene ends were 7 bases for V and 5 bases for J; bases not matched to a gene: 7. The germline V gene has CDR1 ENHRY and CDR2 SYGVKD. The length of the CDR3 is 13 residues. The CDR3 region has the DNA TGTGCCATCACCACGGACAGGGACCACGAGCAGTACTTC. This gives the protein CAITTDRDHEQYF.

The gene calls are TRBV6-5 and TRBJ2-7, with 11 bases that match TRBD1. Trimming removed 0 bases from V and 6 bases from J; junction bases left unmatched: 1. This CDR3 spans 14 amino acids. The germline gives CDR1 MNHEY, CDR2 SVGAGI. The CDR3 protein is CASSYSGTGGEQYF. DNA for the CDR3: TGTGCCAGCAGTTACTCCGGGACAGGGGGCGAGCAGTACTTC.

This chain uses TRBV3-1 (or the pseudogene TRBV3-2) with TRBJ1-4; 9 bases are shared with TRBD1. This CDR3 is built from 13 residues. Germline CDR1 and CDR2: LGHDT and YNNKEL (reference sequence). J was trimmed by 7 bases and V by 8 bases; bases with no gene match: 5. The CDR3: CASGTGRSEKLFF. As DNA, the CDR3 is TGTGCCAGCGGGACAGGGAGAAGTGAAAAACTGTTTTTT.

V is TRBV10-2 and J is TRBJ2-1; 8 bases agree with TRBD2. J was trimmed by 4 bases and V by 4 bases; bases with no gene match: 15. The germline V gene has CDR1 WSHSY and CDR2 SAAADI. CDR3 length equals 18 residues. The DNA for the CDR3 is TGCGCCAGCAGTGGAGGGCTAGCGGGCGACTCATCTTACAATGAGCAGTTCTTC. It codes for CASSGGLAGDSSYNEQFF.

This chain uses TRBV19 with TRBJ2-2; the match to TRBD2 covers 10 bases. Germline CDR1 and CDR2: LNHDA and SQIVND (reference sequence). After removal of 5 bases from V and 4 bases from J, the junction contained 7 bases not matched to a gene. This CDR3 spans 16 amino acids. In DNA form, the CDR3 reads TGTGCCAGTAGTTCCAGCGGGGGGGCGTTCACCGGGGAGCTGTTTTTT. The encoded protein is CASSSSGGAFTGELFF.

This clone appeared once. The genes are TRBV5-1 and TRBJ2-3; TRBD2 aligns across 7 bases. CDR3 size: 15 residues. The germline gives CDR1 SGHRS, CDR2 YFSETQ. V was clipped by 6 bases and J by 1 base; unmatched bases: 8. The CDR3 bases are TGCGCCAGCATGGGAGGGGAGTGGGGCACAGATACGCAGTATTTT. It encodes CASMGGEWGTDTQYF.

There are a few counts of this clone. The rearrangement uses TRBV5-4 and TRBJ1-4; D is undetermined. Trimming took 0 bases from V and 7 from J, leaving 7 bases between them. This CDR3 region has 13 residues. Germline V gene data show CDR1 as SGHNT and CDR2 as YYREEE (reference sequence). Here the CDR3 reads CASSLGPREKLFF. The DNA of the CDR3 is TGTGCCAGCAGCTTGGGGCCACGTGAAAAACTGTTTTTT.

The rearrangement joins TRBV5-8 to TRBJ2-6; 7 bases are a match to TRBD1. This CDR3 is 17 amino acids long. Looked up from germline, CDR1 is SGHTS and CDR2 is YDEGEE. The V segment lost 2 bases and the J segment 2 bases; nucleotides outside the gene matches: 7. The CDR3 loop reads CASSFRLTGTGANVLTF. As DNA, the CDR3 is TGTGCCAGCAGCTTTCGATTGACAGGGACTGGGGCCAACGTCCTGACTTTC.

The chain is built from TRBV10-3 and TRBJ1-2, with 9 bases matching TRBD1. This CDR3 is 20 amino acids long. Trimming removed 0 bases from V and 2 bases from J; junction bases left unmatched: 16. The V gene's germline CDR1 is ENHRY and CDR2 SYGVKD. The CDR3 DNA is TGTGCCATCAGTGAGTCGACGTCATCGCACAGGGGGCAAAGGAACTATGGCTACACCTTC. Its translation is CAISESTSSHRGQRNYGYTF.

For the CDR3, the DNA is TGTGCCAGCAGCTTAGGGGGACACTCAAACTACGAGCAGTACTTC. Translated: CASSLGGHSNYEQYF. The chain is built from TRBV7-6 and TRBJ2-7; D might be TRBD1 (6 bases). Germline CDR1 is SGHVS and CDR2 is FNYEAQ. The CDR3 spans 15 residues. V was clipped by 1 base and J by 3 bases, with 13 bases between them.

The chain carries TRBV4-1 and TRBJ1-1, with a possible D match to TRBD1 (6 bases). V gave up 1 base and J gave up 4 bases, with 13 bases separating them. Germline assignment: CDR1 MGHRA and CDR2 YSYEKL. CDR3 size: 15 residues. Here the CDR3 DNA reads TGCGCCAGCAGCCAAGCGGGGGGCGCGGGCACTGAAGCTTTCTTT. The encoded protein is CASSQAGGAGTEAFF.

The chain is built from TRBV9 and TRBJ1-1, with D perhaps matching TRBD1 (5 bases). V lost 3 bases and J lost 4, with 16 bases in between. The germline V gene has CDR1 SGDLS and CDR2 YYNGEE. This CDR3 has 15 residues. Written as DNA, the CDR3 is TGTGCCAGCAGCGGGAAACAAGGGGATGGCACTGAAGCTTTCTTT. Translated: CASSGKQGDGTEAFF.